Listed here are 4 T cell receptor beta chains from one sample, sequenced in a study of cytomegalovirus exposure and HLA in healthy donors (dated by TCRdb to about 2017). Libraries were made using the immunoSEQ multiplex PCR assay. A mixture of 60 forward primers for TCR Vbeta segments and 13 reverse primers for TCR Jbeta segments was used in the multiplex PCR. This immuneACCESS table, as held by TCRdb, lists in-frame sequences with V and J called but not all clones. Of the missing ones, under half trace to an unresolved V gene in checked studies; the others have no known cause. The sample table holds under 300,000 clones, of which about nine tenths were seen once. In total, the top ten clones hold 3.5% to 4.5% of the sample. Sequencing used PBMCs. These receptors were collected from a middle-aged man in good health and CMV-seropositive.

The rearrangement joins TRBV2 to TRBJ2-2, with D hard to call. Germline CDR1 is SNHLY and CDR2 is FYNNEI. CDR3 length: 14 amino acids. V was clipped by 8 bases and J by 1 base, with 11 bases between them. The CDR3 reads CASFELRNTGELFF. As DNA, the CDR3 is TGTGCCAGCTTCGAGCTCCGGAACACCGGGGAGCTGTTTTTT.

This clone was seen a single time. The CDR3 spells CSVIGGTGLTDTQYF. Written as DNA, the CDR3 is TGCAGCGTTATCGGGGGGACAGGCCTCACAGATACGCAGTATTTT. J is TRBJ2-3 and V is TRBV29-1; D possibly corresponds to TRBD1 (8 bases). Trimming took 5 bases from V and 2 from J, leaving 17 bases between them. Per the germline V gene, CDR1 is SQVTM and CDR2 is ANQGSEA. The CDR3 covers 15 residues.

This clone was counted a single time. The chain employs TRBV19 and TRBJ1-1; 12 bases fit TRBD1. The CDR3 length is 15 residues. V lost 7 bases, J lost 3 bases, and 6 bases stayed unmatched. CDR1 and CDR2 from the germline V gene are LNHDA and SQIVND (reference sequence). The CDR3 sequence: CASTGDRGLYTEAFF. CDR3 DNA: TGTGCCAGTACCGGGGACAGGGGGCTCTACACTGAAGCTTTCTTT.

V usage is TRBV28 and J usage is TRBJ2-1; D might be TRBD1 (5 bases). Per germline, CDR1 MDHEN and CDR2 SYDVKM. The CDR3 consists of 16 residues. V was clipped by 6 bases and J by 0 bases, with 15 bases between them. In DNA, the CDR3 is TGTGCCAGCAGCCCAATCAGGGTGAGCTCCTACAATGAGCAGTTCTTC. This sequence encodes CASSPIRVSSYNEQFF.